A selection of T cell receptor beta chains follows, all from one sample in a study of CD8+CD57+ T cells in acquired aplastic anemia. TCRdb re-called the reads with MiXCR, one entry per CDR3 protein. The top ten clones hold more than 7% of a sample with 100,000 to 150,000 distinct CDR3 sequences, roughly two fifths of them seen once. Sequencing was carried out using sorted CD4+, CD8+, or CD8+CD57+ T cells (not recorded which) from PBMCs. The receptors were gathered from a human donor in good health, serving as a control. Each CDR3 is given with its conserved first and last residue. The order of the fields is CDR3 protein, V gene.

cdr3_aa: CASTSKVRPLGSGYTF
v_call: TRBV28

cdr3_aa: CASSVRRLGVPERTEAFF
v_call: TRBV2

cdr3_aa: CASSRRDSPNQPQHF
v_call: TRBV12-3/TRBV12-4

cdr3_aa: CASSQDTIYEQYF
v_call: TRBV3-1

cdr3_aa: CASSPTDRGLYGYTF
v_call: TRBV18

cdr3_aa: CASRRVLAGVGEQYF
v_call: TRBV6-1

cdr3_aa: CASSPGLNRGRSEAFF
v_call: TRBV18

cdr3_aa: CSASYRARETQYF
v_call: TRBV20-1

cdr3_aa: CASSHAPGDHNEQFF
v_call: TRBV3-1

cdr3_aa: CAISGGGLAGPTDTQYF
v_call: TRBV10-3

cdr3_aa: CATFAAPETQYF
v_call: TRBV2